Listed below are T cell receptor beta chains from one sample, sequenced in a study of CD8+CD57+ T cells in acquired aplastic anemia. TCRdb independently ran MiXCR on the reads; one entry per CDR3 protein. The table shows 110,000 or so distinct CDR3 sequences, with 51% occurring only once. The sequencing input was sorted CD4+, CD8+, or CD8+CD57+ T cells (not recorded which) from PBMCs. These receptors were obtained from a human donor in good health, serving as a control. CDR3s include the opening cysteine and the closing phenylalanine or tryptophan. Each record gives: J gene, V gene, CDR3 protein.

j_gene: TRBJ1-1; v_gene: TRBV9; CDR3aa: CASSVEADMYTEAFF
j_gene: TRBJ2-3; v_gene: TRBV13; CDR3aa: CASSPGLAGGPGADTQYF
j_gene: TRBJ1-6; v_gene: TRBV19; CDR3aa: CAKRGVEIRMDSPLHF
j_gene: TRBJ1-1; v_gene: TRBV6-2/TRBV6-3; CDR3aa: CASGRTRNTEAFF
j_gene: TRBJ2-3; v_gene: TRBV7-9; CDR3aa: CASNVYTDTQYF
j_gene: TRBJ2-2; v_gene: TRBV4-3; CDR3aa: CASSQERSAVGELFF
j_gene: TRBJ1-6; v_gene: TRBV20-1; CDR3aa: CSARVTGQSPNSPLHF
j_gene: TRBJ2-1; v_gene: TRBV6-1; CDR3aa: CASNLAGPYNEQFF
j_gene: TRBJ1-3; v_gene: TRBV2; CDR3aa: CASRGQPPPGDTIYF
j_gene: TRBJ2-1; v_gene: TRBV7-2; CDR3aa: CASSLGTSGGLLYNEQFF
j_gene: TRBJ1-1; v_gene: TRBV28; CDR3aa: CASRIPTNTEAFF
j_gene: TRBJ2-2; v_gene: TRBV24-1; CDR3aa: CATSAIHSTTPKELFF
j_gene: TRBJ1-1; v_gene: TRBV14; CDR3aa: CASSQVNVNTEAFF
j_gene: TRBJ1-1; v_gene: TRBV19; CDR3aa: CATQWRAEAFF
j_gene: TRBJ1-5; v_gene: TRBV19; CDR3aa: CASGAGGGSNQPQHF
j_gene: TRBJ2-7; v_gene: TRBV10-3; CDR3aa: CAINSGQGGNEQYF